This T cell receptor (beta chain) comes out of a study of beta chain features in type 1 diabetes. Across the study: Investigators examined 107,917,701 sorted cells across all samples.

This CDR3 has 12 residues. CDR1 is GTSNPN, CDR2 SVGIG, per germline (reference sequence). Between the trimmed V and J ends, which lost 2 bases and 2 bases, there was a span of 7 bases. Only a few counts were recorded for this clone. Its cognate antigen is unknown. Given a much more abundant clone one base away, this may be a read error. Other DNA sequences in this sample translate to the same CDR3. Sequencing targeted expressed TCRB transcripts, as all isolated RNA had been reverse transcribed. This table comes from immunoSEQ multiplex PCR, and its TCRdb copy is limited to in-frame clones, with some not included. The data contain 120,000 or so clones, roughly 17% of them seen just once; the ten biggest clones take up approximately 2.5%. Study-wide points: Shorter TCRB CDR3s, moderately but significantly so, marked every one of the four CD4+ subsets in Type 1 diabetes patients.

Source material: central memory CD4+ T cells from blood. This chain links TRBV30 with TRBJ2-7; D possibly corresponds to TRBD1 (6 bases). The sequence derives from a man aged 18 to 30 with type 1 diabetes. Written as DNA, the CDR3 is TGTGCCTGGAGTTCAGGGGCCTACGAGCAGTACTTC. Protein: CAWSSGAYEQYF.